Listed below are T cell receptor beta chains from one sample, sequenced in a study of blood T cell repertoires in COVID-19. Assay used: immunoSEQ multiplex PCR; TCRdb lists only in-frame clones, some missing. The sample has about 190,000 clones; 90% are singletons. Sequencing used peripheral blood. All receptors derive from a man aged 50-59 years with acute or convalescent COVID-19. Each CDR3 is given with its conserved first and last residue. The D gene is left open where the match is weak.

J gene,V gene,CDR3 length,D gene,CDR3 protein,CDR3 DNA
TRBJ1-2,TRBV7-2,15,TRBD1,CASSLAGQGAYGYTF,TGTGCCAGCAGCTTAGCCGGACAGGGGGCATATGGCTACACCTTC
TRBJ2-4,TRBV27,16,-,CASSPRPPGVGNIQYF,TGTGCCAGCAGTCCGCGACCTCCGGGGGTCGGAAACATTCAGTACTTC
TRBJ1-5,TRBV19,15,-,CASSIVRDRFQPQHF,TGTGCCAGTAGTATAGTCAGGGATCGGTTTCAGCCCCAGCATTTT
TRBJ1-2,TRBV6-5,13,-,CASGRGGNYGYTF,TGTGCCAGCGGTAGGGGCGGTAACTATGGCTACACCTTC
TRBJ1-6,TRBV5-1,14,TRBD1,CASSLDREDSPLHF,TGCGCCAGCAGCCTAGACAGGGAGGATTCACCCCTCCACTTT
TRBJ1-6,TRBV6-5,14,-,CASRGGSYNSPLHF,TGTGCCAGCAGGGGGGGCTCCTATAATTCACCCCTCCACTTT
TRBJ1-2,TRBV15,17,TRBD1,CATSRDWDRGYNYGYTF,TGTGCCACCAGCAGAGATTGGGACAGGGGTTACAACTATGGCTACACCTTC
TRBJ2-1,TRBV5-1,12,-,CASSSTYNEQFF,TGCGCCAGCAGCTCAACCTACAATGAGCAGTTCTTC
TRBJ2-5,TRBV4-2,17,TRBD2,CASSQDGASGVGETQYF,TGTGCCAGCAGCCAAGATGGGGCTAGCGGGGTGGGGGAGACCCAGTACTTC
TRBJ2-5,TRBV19,14,-,CASSIGPGIETQYF,TGTGCCAGTAGTATAGGGCCCGGGATTGAGACCCAGTACTTC